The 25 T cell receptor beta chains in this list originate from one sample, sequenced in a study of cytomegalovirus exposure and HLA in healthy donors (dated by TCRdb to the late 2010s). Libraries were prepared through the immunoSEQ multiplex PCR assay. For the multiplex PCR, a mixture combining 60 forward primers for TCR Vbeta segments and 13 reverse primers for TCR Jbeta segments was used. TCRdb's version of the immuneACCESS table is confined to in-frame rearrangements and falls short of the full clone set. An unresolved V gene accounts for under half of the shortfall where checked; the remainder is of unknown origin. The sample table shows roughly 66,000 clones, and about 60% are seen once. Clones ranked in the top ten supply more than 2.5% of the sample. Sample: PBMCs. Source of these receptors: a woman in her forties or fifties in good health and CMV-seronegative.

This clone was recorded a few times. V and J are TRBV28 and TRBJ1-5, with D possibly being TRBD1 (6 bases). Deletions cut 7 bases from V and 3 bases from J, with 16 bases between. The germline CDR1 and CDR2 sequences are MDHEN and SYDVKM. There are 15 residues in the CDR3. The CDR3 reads CASTSPTGSNQPQHF. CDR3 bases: TGTGCCAGCACTTCCCCTACAGGGTCCAATCAGCCCCAGCATTTT.

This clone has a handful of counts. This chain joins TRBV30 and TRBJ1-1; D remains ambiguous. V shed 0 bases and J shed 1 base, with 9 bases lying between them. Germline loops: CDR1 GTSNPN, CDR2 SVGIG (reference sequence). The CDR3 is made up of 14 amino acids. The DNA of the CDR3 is TGTGCCTGGAGTGTACCCTATGAGAACACTGAAGCTTTCTTT. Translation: CAWSVPYENTEAFF.

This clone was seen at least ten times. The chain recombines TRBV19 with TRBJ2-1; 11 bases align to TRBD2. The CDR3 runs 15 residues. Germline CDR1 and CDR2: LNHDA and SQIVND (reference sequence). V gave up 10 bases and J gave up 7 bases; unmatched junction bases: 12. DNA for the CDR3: TGTGCCACCCGACGCCCGGGACTAGCGGAGAATGAGCAGTTCTTC. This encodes CATRRPGLAENEQFF.

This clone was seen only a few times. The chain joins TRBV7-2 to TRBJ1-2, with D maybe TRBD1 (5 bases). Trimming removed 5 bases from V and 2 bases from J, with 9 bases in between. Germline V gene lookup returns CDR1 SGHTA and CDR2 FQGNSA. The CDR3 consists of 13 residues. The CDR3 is CASSPDRNYGYTF. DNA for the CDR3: TGTGCCAGCAGCCCCGACAGAAACTATGGCTACACCTTC.

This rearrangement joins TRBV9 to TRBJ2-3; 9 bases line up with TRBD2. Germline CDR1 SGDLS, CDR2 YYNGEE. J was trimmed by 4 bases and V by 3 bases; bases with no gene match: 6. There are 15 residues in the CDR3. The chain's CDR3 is CASSAGSGSSDTQYF. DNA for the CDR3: TGTGCCAGCAGCGCCGGTAGCGGGAGTTCAGATACGCAGTATTTT.

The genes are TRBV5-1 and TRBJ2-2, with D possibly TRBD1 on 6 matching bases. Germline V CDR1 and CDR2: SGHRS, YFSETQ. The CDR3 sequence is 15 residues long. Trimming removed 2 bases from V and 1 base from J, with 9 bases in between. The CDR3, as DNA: TGCGCCAGCAGCTTCATGACAGGGAACACCGGGGAGCTGTTTTTT. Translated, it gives CASSFMTGNTGELFF.

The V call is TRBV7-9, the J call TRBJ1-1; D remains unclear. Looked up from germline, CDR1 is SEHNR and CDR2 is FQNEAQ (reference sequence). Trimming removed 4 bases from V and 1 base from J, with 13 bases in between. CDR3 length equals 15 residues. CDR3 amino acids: CASSSGSIRNTEAFF. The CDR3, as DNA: TGTGCCAGCAGCTCGGGGTCAATTCGGAACACTGAAGCTTTCTTT.

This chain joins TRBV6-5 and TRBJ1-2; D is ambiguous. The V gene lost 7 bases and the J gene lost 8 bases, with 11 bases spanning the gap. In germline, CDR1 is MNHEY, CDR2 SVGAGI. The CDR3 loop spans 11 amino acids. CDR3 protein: CASKFGYGYTF. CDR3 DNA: TGTGCCAGCAAGTTCGGGTACGGCTACACCTTC.

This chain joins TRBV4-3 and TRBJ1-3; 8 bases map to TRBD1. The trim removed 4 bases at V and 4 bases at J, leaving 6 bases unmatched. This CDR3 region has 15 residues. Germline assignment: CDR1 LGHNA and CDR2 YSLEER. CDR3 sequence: CASSPQGARGNTIYF. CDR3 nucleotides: TGCGCCAGCAGCCCTCAGGGGGCGCGAGGAAACACCATATATTTT.

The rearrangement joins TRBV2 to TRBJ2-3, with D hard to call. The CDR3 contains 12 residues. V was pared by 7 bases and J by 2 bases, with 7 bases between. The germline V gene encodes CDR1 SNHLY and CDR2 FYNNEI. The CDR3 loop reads CASTAVTDTQYF. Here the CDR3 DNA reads TGTGCCAGCACCGCAGTCACAGATACGCAGTATTTT.

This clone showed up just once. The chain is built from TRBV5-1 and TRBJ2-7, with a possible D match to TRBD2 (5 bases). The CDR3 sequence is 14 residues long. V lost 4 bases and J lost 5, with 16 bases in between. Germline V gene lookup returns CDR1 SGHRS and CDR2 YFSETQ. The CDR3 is CASSPYRGHDEQYF. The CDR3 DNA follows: TGCGCCAGCAGCCCCTATCGGGGTCACGACGAGCAGTACTTC.

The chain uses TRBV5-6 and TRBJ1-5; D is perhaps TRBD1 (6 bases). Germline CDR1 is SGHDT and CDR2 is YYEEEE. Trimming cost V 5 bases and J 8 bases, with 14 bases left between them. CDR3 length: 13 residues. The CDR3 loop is CASRKNRDEPQHF. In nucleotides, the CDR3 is TGTGCCAGCAGAAAAAACAGGGATGAGCCCCAGCATTTT.

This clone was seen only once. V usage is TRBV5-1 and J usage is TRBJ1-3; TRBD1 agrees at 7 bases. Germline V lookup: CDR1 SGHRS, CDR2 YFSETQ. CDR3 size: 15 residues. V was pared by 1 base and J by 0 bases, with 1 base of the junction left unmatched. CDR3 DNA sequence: TGCGCCAGCAGCTTGAACAGGGGCTCTGGAAACACCATATATTTT. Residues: CASSLNRGSGNTIYF.

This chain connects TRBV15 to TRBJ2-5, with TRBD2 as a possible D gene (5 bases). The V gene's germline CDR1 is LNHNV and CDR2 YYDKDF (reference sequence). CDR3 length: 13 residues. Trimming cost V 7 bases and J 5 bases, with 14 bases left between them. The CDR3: CATTLARGETQYF. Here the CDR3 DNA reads TGTGCCACCACCCTGGCGCGAGGGGAGACCCAGTACTTC.

The CDR3 sequence is CASSPDLQETQYF. In DNA, the CDR3 is TGTGCCAGCAGCCCGGACTTACAAGAGACCCAGTACTTC. This chain joins TRBV7-8 and TRBJ2-5; perhaps TRBD2 as D (5 bases). The CDR3 runs to 13 residues. The ends were cut back, 5 bases at V and 2 bases at J, with 9 bases in the middle. CDR1 SGHVS and CDR2 FQNEAQ come from the germline V gene.

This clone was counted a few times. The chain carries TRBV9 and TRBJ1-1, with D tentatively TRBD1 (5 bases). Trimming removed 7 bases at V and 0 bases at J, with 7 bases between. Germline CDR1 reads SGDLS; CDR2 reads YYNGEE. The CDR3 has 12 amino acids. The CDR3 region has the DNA TGTGCCAGCGGGGCGGTGAACACTGAAGCTTTCTTT. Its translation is CASGAVNTEAFF.

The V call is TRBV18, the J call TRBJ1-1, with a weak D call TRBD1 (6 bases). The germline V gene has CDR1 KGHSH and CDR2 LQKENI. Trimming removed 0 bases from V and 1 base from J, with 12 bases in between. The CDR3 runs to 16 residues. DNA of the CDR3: TGTGCCAGCTCACCACCAAGCGGGGACACGAACACTGAAGCTTTCTTT. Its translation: CASSPPSGDTNTEAFF. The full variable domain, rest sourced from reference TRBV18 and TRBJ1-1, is NAGVMQNPRHLVRRRGQEARLRCSPMKGHSHVYWYRQLPEEGLKFMVYLQKENIIDESGMPKERFSAEFPKEGPSILRIQQVVRGDSAAYFCASSPPSGDTNTEAFFGQGTRLTVV.

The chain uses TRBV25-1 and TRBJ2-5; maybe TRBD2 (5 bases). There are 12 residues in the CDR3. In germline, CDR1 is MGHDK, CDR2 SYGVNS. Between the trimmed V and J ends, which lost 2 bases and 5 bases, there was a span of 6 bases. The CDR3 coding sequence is TGTGCCAGCAGTGAACGAGGGGAGACCCAGTACTTC. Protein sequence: CASSERGETQYF.

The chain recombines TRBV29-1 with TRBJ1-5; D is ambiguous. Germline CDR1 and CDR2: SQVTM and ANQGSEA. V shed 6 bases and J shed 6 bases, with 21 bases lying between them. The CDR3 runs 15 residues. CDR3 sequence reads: CSVAYNTELGQPQHF. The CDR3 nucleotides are TGCAGCGTCGCCTATAATACAGAGTTGGGTCAGCCCCAGCATTTT.

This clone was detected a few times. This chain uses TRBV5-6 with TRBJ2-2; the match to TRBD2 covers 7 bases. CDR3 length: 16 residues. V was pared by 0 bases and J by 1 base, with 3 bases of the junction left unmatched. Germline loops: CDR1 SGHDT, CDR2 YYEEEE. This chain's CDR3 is CASSLGLAVNTGELFF. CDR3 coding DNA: TGTGCCAGCAGCTTGGGTCTAGCGGTGAACACCGGGGAGCTGTTTTTT.

CDR3 nucleotides: TGTGCCAGCAGTTTGGGGCAGATAGCCAAAAACATTCAGTACTTC. The encoded protein is CASSLGQIAKNIQYF. J is TRBJ2-4 and V is TRBV28; D is possibly TRBD1 (5 bases). Germline CDR1 MDHEN, CDR2 SYDVKM. V lost 3 bases and J 0 bases, leaving 9 bases between the germline ends. This CDR3 region has 15 residues.

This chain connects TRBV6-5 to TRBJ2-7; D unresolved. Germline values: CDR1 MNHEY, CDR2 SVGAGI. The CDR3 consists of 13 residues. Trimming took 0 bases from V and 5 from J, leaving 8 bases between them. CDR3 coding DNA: TGTGCCAGCAGTTACTCTATCTACGACGAGCAGTACTTC. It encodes CASSYSIYDEQYF.

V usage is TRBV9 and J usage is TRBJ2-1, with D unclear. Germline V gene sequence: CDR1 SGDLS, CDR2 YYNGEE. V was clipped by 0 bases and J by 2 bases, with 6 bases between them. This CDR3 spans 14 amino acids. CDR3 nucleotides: TGTGCCAGCAGCGTAGGTTCCACCTACAATGAGCAGTTCTTC. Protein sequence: CASSVGSTYNEQFF.

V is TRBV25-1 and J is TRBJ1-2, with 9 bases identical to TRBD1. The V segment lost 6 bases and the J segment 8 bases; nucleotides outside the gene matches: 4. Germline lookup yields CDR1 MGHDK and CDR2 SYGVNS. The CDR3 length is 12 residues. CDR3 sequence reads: CASSTGGWGYTF. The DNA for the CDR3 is TGTGCCAGCAGCACAGGGGGCTGGGGCTACACCTTC.

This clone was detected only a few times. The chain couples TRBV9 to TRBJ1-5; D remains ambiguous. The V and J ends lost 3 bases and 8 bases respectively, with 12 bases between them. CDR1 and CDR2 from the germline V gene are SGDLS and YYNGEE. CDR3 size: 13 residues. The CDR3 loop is CASSAASGEPQHF. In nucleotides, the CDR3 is TGTGCCAGCAGCGCAGCCTCGGGTGAGCCCCAGCATTTT.